This T cell receptor (beta chain) is drawn from a study of T cell changes during pregnancy in multiple sclerosis. CDR3 size: 19 residues. Per germline, CDR1 MGHRA and CDR2 YSYEKL. J was trimmed by 7 bases and V by 1 base; bases with no gene match: 22. The data were produced by immunoSEQ multiplex PCR, yet TCRdb's version contains in-frame clones alone and is incomplete. Found here are approximately 41,000 clones, approximately 91% of them singletons; the top ten hold more than 1.4%. V gene TRBV4-1 combines with J gene TRBJ2-7; 7 bases fit TRBD1. This receptor was obtained from a female donor with multiple sclerosis, enrolled in a pregnancy study. The specimen was PBMCs (not recorded whether the cells were cultured). CDR3 DNA sequence: TGCGCCAGCAGCCAAGTTTTACTACCCAGACAGGGATTTACGATAGAGCAGTACTTC. It specifies CASSQVLLPRQGFTIEQYF.